Listed below are T cell receptor beta chains from one sample, sequenced in a study of CD8 T cells in Susac syndrome. MiXCR was run by TCRdb on the immunoSEQ multiplex PCR reads, yielding one entry per CDR3 protein. Of 200,000 to 250,000 distinct CDR3 sequences listed, about 90% are singletons. The source material was CD8+ T cells from PBMCs. Receptors were obtained from a human donor with multiple sclerosis. Both conserved end residues are part of each CDR3. D genes are given only for firm matches. For some rows the clone size is stated as once, few or many, or as a class when expanded; others skip it.

V gene: TRBV18; D gene: NA; CDR3 length: 13; J gene: TRBJ2-2; clone size: NA; CDR3 protein: CASSPPGTGELFF; CDR3 DNA: TGTGCCAGCTCACCACCGGGGACCGGGGAGCTGTTTTTT
V gene: TRBV9; D gene: TRBD2; CDR3 length: 19; J gene: TRBJ2-2; clone size: NA; CDR3 protein: CASSPEGLAGGPTTGELFF; CDR3 DNA: TGTGCCAGCAGCCCAGAGGGACTAGCGGGAGGGCCGACCACCGGGGAGCTGTTTTTT
V gene: TRBV5-1; D gene: NA; CDR3 length: 21; J gene: TRBJ1-3; clone size: NA; CDR3 protein: CASSLALNSGAHPLSGNTIYF; CDR3 DNA: TGCGCCAGCAGCTTGGCCTTGAACAGCGGGGCCCACCCCCTCTCTGGAAACACCATATATTTT
V gene: TRBV15; D gene: NA; CDR3 length: 14; J gene: TRBJ2-5; clone size: once; CDR3 protein: CATSRRVGGETQYF; CDR3 DNA: TGTGCCACCAGCAGACGTGTTGGGGGAGAGACCCAGTACTTC
V gene: TRBV5-1; D gene: TRBD1; CDR3 length: 17; J gene: TRBJ1-2; clone size: NA; CDR3 protein: CASSPSYPDRANYGYTF; CDR3 DNA: TGCGCCAGCAGCCCTTCCTACCCGGACAGGGCGAACTATGGCTACACCTTC
V gene: TRBV9; D gene: TRBD2; CDR3 length: 17; J gene: TRBJ2-1; clone size: NA; CDR3 protein: CASSSTGLAGPEAEQFF; CDR3 DNA: TGTGCCAGCAGCTCAACGGGACTAGCGGGGCCTGAGGCTGAGCAGTTCTTC
V gene: TRBV5-1; D gene: NA; CDR3 length: 13; J gene: TRBJ1-1; clone size: NA; CDR3 protein: CASSLDSGTEAFF; CDR3 DNA: TGCGCCAGCAGCCTCGACAGTGGCACTGAAGCTTTCTTT
V gene: TRBV5-1; D gene: NA; CDR3 length: 17; J gene: TRBJ1-4; clone size: NA; CDR3 protein: CASSFNRRTATNEKLFF; CDR3 DNA: TGCGCCAGCAGCTTCAATCGCAGAACCGCAACTAATGAAAAACTGTTTTTT
V gene: TRBV12-5; D gene: NA; CDR3 length: 13; J gene: TRBJ1-5; clone size: NA; CDR3 protein: CASGGGGNQPQHF; CDR3 DNA: TGTGCTAGTGGGGGTGGAGGCAATCAGCCCCAGCATTTT
V gene: TRBV4-3; D gene: NA; CDR3 length: 13; J gene: TRBJ2-2; clone size: NA; CDR3 protein: CASSGGGPGELFF; CDR3 DNA: TGCGCCAGCAGTGGAGGGGGCCCCGGGGAGCTGTTTTTT
V gene: TRBV6-1; D gene: NA; CDR3 length: 14; J gene: TRBJ2-5; clone size: NA; CDR3 protein: CASSEVGGARTQYF; CDR3 DNA: TGTGCCAGCAGTGAAGTAGGGGGGGCGCGGACCCAGTACTTC
V gene: TRBV7-9; D gene: NA; CDR3 length: 12; J gene: TRBJ1-1; clone size: NA; CDR3 protein: CASSPPGTEAFF; CDR3 DNA: TGTGCCAGCAGCCCCCCGGGCACTGAAGCTTTCTTT
V gene: TRBV3-1; D gene: TRBD2; CDR3 length: 18; J gene: TRBJ2-2; clone size: NA; CDR3 protein: CASSRYPEAGANTGELFF; CDR3 DNA: TGTGCCAGCAGCCGATACCCTGAGGCGGGGGCGAACACCGGGGAGCTGTTTTTT
V gene: TRBV5-4; D gene: TRBD2; CDR3 length: 16; J gene: TRBJ2-7; clone size: NA; CDR3 protein: CASSFRGGLAGFEQYF; CDR3 DNA: TGTGCCAGCAGCTTTCGCGGGGGACTAGCGGGGTTCGAGCAGTACTTC
V gene: TRBV6-1; D gene: TRBD1; CDR3 length: 16; J gene: TRBJ1-2; clone size: NA; CDR3 protein: CASSHPTGKSLYGYTF; CDR3 DNA: TGTGCCAGCAGCCACCCGACAGGGAAAAGCCTCTATGGCTACACCTTC
V gene: TRBV6-2/TRBV6-3; D gene: TRBD1; CDR3 length: 13; J gene: TRBJ2-1; clone size: once; CDR3 protein: CASSYEIRDRVLF; CDR3 DNA: TGTGCCAGCAGCTACGAAATAAGGGACAGGGTGCTCTTC
V gene: TRBV5-1; D gene: TRBD2; CDR3 length: 17; J gene: TRBJ2-3; clone size: NA; CDR3 protein: CASSLVGGLAATDTQYF; CDR3 DNA: TGCGCCAGCAGCTTGGTAGGCGGACTAGCGGCCACAGATACGCAGTATTTT
V gene: TRBV6-2/TRBV6-3; D gene: TRBD2; CDR3 length: 15; J gene: TRBJ2-7; clone size: NA; CDR3 protein: CASSYSTSGSYEQYF; CDR3 DNA: TGTGCCAGCAGTTACTCGACTAGCGGGAGTTACGAGCAGTACTTC
V gene: TRBV3-1; D gene: TRBD2; CDR3 length: 14; J gene: TRBJ2-1; clone size: NA; CDR3 protein: CASSQDAGEFEQFF; CDR3 DNA: TGTGCCAGCAGCCAAGATGCGGGGGAGTTCGAGCAGTTCTTC
V gene: TRBV12-3/TRBV12-4; D gene: NA; CDR3 length: 14; J gene: TRBJ2-5; clone size: NA; CDR3 protein: CASSPHRTPETQYF; CDR3 DNA: TGTGCCAGCAGTCCCCACAGGACCCCGGAGACCCAGTACTTC
V gene: TRBV20-1; D gene: NA; CDR3 length: 16; J gene: TRBJ2-7; clone size: NA; CDR3 protein: CSARDLGGQLSYEQYF; CDR3 DNA: TGCAGTGCTAGAGATCTTGGGGGACAACTTTCCTACGAGCAGTACTTC
V gene: TRBV5-6; D gene: NA; CDR3 length: 13; J gene: TRBJ2-3; clone size: NA; CDR3 protein: CASTLGASDTQYF; CDR3 DNA: TGTGCCAGCACCTTGGGAGCGTCGGATACGCAGTATTTT
V gene: TRBV19; D gene: NA; CDR3 length: 15; J gene: TRBJ1-2; clone size: few; CDR3 protein: CASSIAGTANYGYTF; CDR3 DNA: TGTGCCAGTAGTATTGCGGGGACCGCCAACTATGGCTACACCTTC
V gene: TRBV5-1; D gene: NA; CDR3 length: 13; J gene: TRBJ1-5; clone size: NA; CDR3 protein: CASSLDNNQPQHF; CDR3 DNA: TGCGCCAGCAGCTTGGACAACAATCAGCCCCAGCATTTT
V gene: TRBV4-2; D gene: NA; CDR3 length: 16; J gene: TRBJ1-1; clone size: NA; CDR3 protein: CASSQDRDVGGTEAFF; CDR3 DNA: TGTGCCAGCAGCCAAGACCGCGACGTGGGGGGAACTGAAGCTTTCTTT
V gene: TRBV30; D gene: NA; CDR3 length: 14; J gene: TRBJ1-4; clone size: NA; CDR3 protein: CAWSVSDDGEKLFF; CDR3 DNA: TGTGCCTGGAGTGTATCCGATGACGGTGAAAAACTGTTTTTT